This T cell receptor beta chain was captured by sequencing in a study of beta chain features in type 1 diabetes. Study-wide findings and caveats: TCRB repertoires of naive, central memory and Treg cells appeared more similar among patients than among healthy donors.

There are 15 residues in the CDR3. The germline V gene has CDR1 SGHNT and CDR2 YYREEE (reference sequence). V was clipped by 4 bases and J by 2 bases, with 14 bases between them. cDNA synthesis used the whole RNA isolate, giving expressed TCRB sequences. Clones were sequenced by immunoSEQ multiplex PCR, and TCRdb holds only the in-frame ones, with some missing. The table records 350,000 to 450,000 clones, roughly 16% of them present only once. Of note for this clone: What it recognizes is unknown.

This chain uses TRBV5-4 with TRBJ2-3; possible D gene TRBD2, 5 bases. The sequence was collected from a woman between 18 and 29 years old in good health. The sample consisted of naive CD4+ T cells from blood. DNA for the CDR3: TGTGCCAGCAGCCCGGACTGGGCTCTCACAGATACGCAGTATTTT. This codes for CASSPDWALTDTQYF. Variable domain in full (rest from reference TRBV5-4 and TRBJ2-3): ETGVTQSPTHLIKTRGQQVTLRCSSQSGHNTVSWYQQALGQGPQFIFQYYREEENGRGNFPPRFSGLQFPNYSSELNVNALELDDSALYLCASSPDWALTDTQYFGPGTRLTVL.